Listed below are T cell receptor beta chains from one sample, sequenced in a study of PD-1 blockade in classical Hodgkin lymphoma. Profiling relied on immunoSEQ multiplex PCR, and the TCRdb table lists in-frame clones only, not all of them. The profile shows about 21,000 clones, around 73% of them singletons. The sample in question was peripheral blood mononuclear cells (PBMCs), obtained before the second cycle of nivolumab. Source of these receptors: a human donor with classical Hodgkin lymphoma. The CDR3 runs from the conserved cysteine through the conserved F or W. A D gene is named only where the DNA matches it firmly. Expanded clones are given a class, and other clones once, few, many or no size at all.

cdr3_aa	cdr3_nt	clone_size	d_call	v_call	j_call
CASSAGTSGIRSYEQYF	TGTGCCAGCAGTGCCGGGACTAGCGGGATTAGGTCCTACGAGCAGTACTTC	NA	TRBD2	TRBV7-4	TRBJ2-7
CASSPRDRVYNEQFF	TGTGCCAGCTCACCCCGGGACAGGGTCTACAATGAGCAGTTCTTC	NA	TRBD1	TRBV18	TRBJ2-1
CATSRDNSGTLHYGYTF	TGTGCCACCAGCAGAGATAATTCGGGGACCCTCCACTATGGCTACACCTTC	NA	NA	TRBV15	TRBJ1-2
CASSDETGNTIYF	TGTGCCAGCAGTGACGAGACGGGAAACACCATATATTTT	few	NA	TRBV2	TRBJ1-3
CASSQGAASYNEQFF	TGCGCCAGCAGCCAAGGCGCAGCCTCCTACAATGAGCAGTTCTTC	NA	NA	TRBV4-1	TRBJ2-1
CASSLKTGGFFEQYF	TGTGCCAGCAGTCTAAAGACAGGGGGGTTTTTCGAGCAGTACTTC	NA	TRBD1	TRBV6-5	TRBJ2-7
CASSMEGTSGNTIYF	TGTGCCAGTAGTATGGAAGGAACCTCTGGAAACACCATATATTTT	few	NA	TRBV19	TRBJ1-3
CASSLRGIGQETQYF	TGTGCCAGCAGCTTAAGGGGAATTGGCCAAGAGACCCAGTACTTC	NA	NA	TRBV7-2	TRBJ2-5
CATSSGKDGIQKLFF	TGTGCCACCAGCAGCGGTAAGGACGGAATACAGAAACTGTTTTTT	NA	NA	TRBV15	TRBJ1-4
CASKMGGTGEQYF	TGTGCCAGCAAGATGGGGGGTACGGGGGAGCAGTACTTC	few	NA	TRBV28	TRBJ2-7
CASSPRGTRGYTF	TGTGCCAGCAGTCCCCGTGGGACTCGGGGCTACACCTTC	NA	NA	TRBV6-1	TRBJ1-2
CASSLVGYYGYTF	TGTGCCAGCAGTTTAGTCGGATACTATGGCTACACCTTC	once	NA	TRBV28	TRBJ1-2
CASSLEAGGYTF	TGTGCCAGCAGCTTAGAAGCTGGGGGCTACACCTTC	NA	NA	TRBV7-9	TRBJ1-2
CASSVSSGNTIYF	TGTGCCAGCAGTGTTAGCTCTGGAAACACCATATATTTT	NA	NA	TRBV25-1	TRBJ1-3
CAISEPGGPSYEQYF	TGTGCCATCAGTGAGCCGGGTGGGCCCTCCTACGAGCAGTACTTC	NA	NA	TRBV10-3	TRBJ2-7
CASSPYRQETQYF	TGTGCCAGCTCACCCTACAGACAAGAGACCCAGTACTTC	NA	NA	TRBV18	TRBJ2-5
CASSDGPNSYNEQFF	TGTGCCAGTAGTGACGGACCTAACTCCTACAATGAGCAGTTCTTC	NA	NA	TRBV19	TRBJ2-1